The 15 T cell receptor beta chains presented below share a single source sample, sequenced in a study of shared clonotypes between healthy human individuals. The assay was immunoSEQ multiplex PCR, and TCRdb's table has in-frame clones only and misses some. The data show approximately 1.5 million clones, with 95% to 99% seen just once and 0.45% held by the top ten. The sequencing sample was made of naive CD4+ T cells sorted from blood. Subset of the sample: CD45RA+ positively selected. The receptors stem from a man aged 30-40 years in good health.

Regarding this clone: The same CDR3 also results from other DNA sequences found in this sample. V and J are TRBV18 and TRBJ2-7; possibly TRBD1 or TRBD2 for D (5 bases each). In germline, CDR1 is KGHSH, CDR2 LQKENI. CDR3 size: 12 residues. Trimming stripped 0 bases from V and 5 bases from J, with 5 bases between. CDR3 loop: CASSPPGDEQYF. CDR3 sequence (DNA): TGTGCCAGCTCACCACCGGGGGACGAGCAGTACTTC.

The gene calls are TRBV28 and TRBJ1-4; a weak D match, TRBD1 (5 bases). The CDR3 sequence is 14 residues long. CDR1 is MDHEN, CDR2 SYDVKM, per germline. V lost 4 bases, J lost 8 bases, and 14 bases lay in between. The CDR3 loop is CASSWTGLREKLFF. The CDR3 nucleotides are TGTGCCAGCAGTTGGACGGGACTTCGAGAAAAACTGTTTTTT.

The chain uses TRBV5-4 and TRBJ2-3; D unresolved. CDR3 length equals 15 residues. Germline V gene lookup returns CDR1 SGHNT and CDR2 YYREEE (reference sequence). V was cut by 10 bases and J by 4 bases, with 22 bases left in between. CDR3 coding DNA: TGTGCCTTTCAGGAAGCCCCCCCTCCGCCAGATACGCAGTATTTT. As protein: CAFQEAPPPPDTQYF.

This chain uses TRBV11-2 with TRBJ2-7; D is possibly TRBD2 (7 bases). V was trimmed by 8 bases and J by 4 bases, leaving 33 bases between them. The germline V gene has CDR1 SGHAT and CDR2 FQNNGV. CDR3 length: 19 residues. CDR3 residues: CASRERGGPLGRSAYEQYF. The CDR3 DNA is TGTGCCAGCCGCGAAAGGGGGGGCCCTCTGGGACGTTCGGCTTACGAGCAGTACTTC.

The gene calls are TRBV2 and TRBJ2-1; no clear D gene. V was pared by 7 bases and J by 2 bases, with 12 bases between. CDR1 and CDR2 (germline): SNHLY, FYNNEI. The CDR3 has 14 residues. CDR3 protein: CASTLPDPYNEQFF. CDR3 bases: TGTGCCAGCACCCTCCCCGATCCCTACAATGAGCAGTTCTTC.

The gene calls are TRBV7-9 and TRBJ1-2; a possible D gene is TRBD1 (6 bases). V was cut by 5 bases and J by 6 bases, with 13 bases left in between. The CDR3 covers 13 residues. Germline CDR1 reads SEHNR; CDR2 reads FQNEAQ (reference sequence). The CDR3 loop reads CASSPGTNDGYTF. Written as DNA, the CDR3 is TGTGCCAGCAGCCCCGGGACAAACGATGGCTACACCTTC.

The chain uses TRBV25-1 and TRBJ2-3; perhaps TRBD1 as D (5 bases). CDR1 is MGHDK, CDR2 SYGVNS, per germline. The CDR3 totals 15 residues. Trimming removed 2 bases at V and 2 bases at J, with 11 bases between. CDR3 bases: TGTGCCAGCAGTGAAAGTAAGGGGTTCACAGATACGCAGTATTTT. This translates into CASSESKGFTDTQYF.

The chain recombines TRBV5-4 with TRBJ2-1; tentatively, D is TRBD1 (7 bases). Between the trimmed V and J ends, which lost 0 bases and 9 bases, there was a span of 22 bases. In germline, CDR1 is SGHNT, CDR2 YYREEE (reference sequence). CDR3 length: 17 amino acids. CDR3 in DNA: TGTGCCAGCAGCTTGGGAGGGAGTAGCGGACGGGACAGTGAGCAGTTCTTC. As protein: CASSLGGSSGRDSEQFF.

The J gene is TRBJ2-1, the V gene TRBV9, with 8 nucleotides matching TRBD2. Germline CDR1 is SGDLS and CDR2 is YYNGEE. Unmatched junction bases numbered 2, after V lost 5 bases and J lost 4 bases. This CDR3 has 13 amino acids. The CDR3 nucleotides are TGTGCCAGCAGTATAGCGGGATACAATGAGCAGTTCTTC. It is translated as CASSIAGYNEQFF.

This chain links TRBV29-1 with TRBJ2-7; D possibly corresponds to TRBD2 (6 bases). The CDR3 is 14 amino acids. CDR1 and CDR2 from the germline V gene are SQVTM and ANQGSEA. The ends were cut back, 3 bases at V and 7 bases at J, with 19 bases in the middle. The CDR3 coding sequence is TGCAGCGTTGATCTCCTAGCGACCTCGGGGGAGCAGTACTTC. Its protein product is CSVDLLATSGEQYF.

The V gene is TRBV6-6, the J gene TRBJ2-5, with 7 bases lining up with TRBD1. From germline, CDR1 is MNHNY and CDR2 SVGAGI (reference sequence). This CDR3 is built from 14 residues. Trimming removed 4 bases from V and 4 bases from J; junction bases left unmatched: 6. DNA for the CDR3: TGTGCCAGCAGTTCGGGGAAGGGGGCAGAGACCCAGTACTTC. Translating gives CASSSGKGAETQYF.

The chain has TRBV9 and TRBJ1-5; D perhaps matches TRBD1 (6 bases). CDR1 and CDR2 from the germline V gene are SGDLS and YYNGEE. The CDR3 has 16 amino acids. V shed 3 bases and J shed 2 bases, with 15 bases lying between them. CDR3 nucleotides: TGTGCCAGCAGCGCTACCGCGGGGGGCGGCAATCAGCCCCAGCATTTT. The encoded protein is CASSATAGGGNQPQHF. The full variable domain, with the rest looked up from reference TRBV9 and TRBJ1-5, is DSGVTQTPKHLITATGQRVTLRCSPRSGDLSVYWYQQSLDQGLQFLIQYYNGEERAKGNILERFSAQQFPDLHSELNLSSLELGDSALYFCASSATAGGGNQPQHFGDGTRLSIL.

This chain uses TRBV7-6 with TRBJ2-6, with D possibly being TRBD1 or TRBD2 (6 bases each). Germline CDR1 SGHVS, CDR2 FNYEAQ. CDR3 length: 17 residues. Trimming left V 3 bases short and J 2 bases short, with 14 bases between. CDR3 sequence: CASSFSWGAPGANVLTF. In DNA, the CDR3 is TGTGCCAGCAGCTTTAGTTGGGGGGCACCTGGGGCCAACGTCCTGACTTTC.

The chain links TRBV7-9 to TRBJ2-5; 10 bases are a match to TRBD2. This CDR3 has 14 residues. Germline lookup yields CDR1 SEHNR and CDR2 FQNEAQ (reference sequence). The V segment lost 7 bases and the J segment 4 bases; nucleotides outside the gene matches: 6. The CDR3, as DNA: TGTGCCAGCAAACGGCTAGCGGGGGTAGAGACCCAGTACTTC. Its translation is CASKRLAGVETQYF.

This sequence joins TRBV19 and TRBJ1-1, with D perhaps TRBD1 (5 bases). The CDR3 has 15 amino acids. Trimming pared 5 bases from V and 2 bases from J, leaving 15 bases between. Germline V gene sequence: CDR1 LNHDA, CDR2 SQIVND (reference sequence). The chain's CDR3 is CASSPLKGFNTEAFF. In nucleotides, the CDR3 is TGTGCCAGTAGTCCCCTGAAGGGGTTTAACACTGAAGCTTTCTTT.